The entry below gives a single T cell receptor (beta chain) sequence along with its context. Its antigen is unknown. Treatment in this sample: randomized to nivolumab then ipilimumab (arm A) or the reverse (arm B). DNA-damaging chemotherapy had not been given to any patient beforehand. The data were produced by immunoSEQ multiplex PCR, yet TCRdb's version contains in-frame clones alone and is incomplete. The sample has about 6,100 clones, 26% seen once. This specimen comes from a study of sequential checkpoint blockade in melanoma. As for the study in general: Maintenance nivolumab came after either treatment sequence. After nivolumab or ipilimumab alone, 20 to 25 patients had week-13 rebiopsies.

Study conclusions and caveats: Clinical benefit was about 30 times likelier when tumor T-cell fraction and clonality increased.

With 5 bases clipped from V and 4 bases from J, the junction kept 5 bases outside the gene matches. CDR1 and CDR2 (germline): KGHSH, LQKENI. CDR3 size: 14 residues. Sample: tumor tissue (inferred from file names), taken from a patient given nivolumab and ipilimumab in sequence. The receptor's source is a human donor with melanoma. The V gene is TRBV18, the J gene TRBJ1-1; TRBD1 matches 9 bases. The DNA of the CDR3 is TGTGCCAGCTCAACTCGGACAGGGGTCACTGAAGCTTTCTTT. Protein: CASSTRTGVTEAFF.